The 21 T cell receptor beta chains in this list originate from one sample, sequenced in a study of response to subunit inactivated influenza vaccine. TCRdb reprocessed the RT-PCR reads via MiXCR and lists one record per CDR3 protein. The sample has 500,000 or so distinct CDR3 sequences, approximately 15% seen once. The sequencing here drew on CD4+ T cells sorted from PBMCs, taken 23 months after vaccination. Receptors originate from a man aged 50 to 75 who received an inactivated influenza vaccine.

The chain has TRBV5-5 and TRBJ2-7, with D tentatively TRBD2 (6 bases). The length of the CDR3 is 15 residues. Germline values: CDR1 SGHKS, CDR2 YYEKEE (reference sequence). Between the trimmed V and J ends, which lost 0 bases and 0 bases, there was a span of 10 bases. The CDR3 nucleotides read TGTGCCAGCAGCTTGGCCTCGGGGGTCTCCTACGAGCAGTACTTC. Residues: CASSLASGVSYEQYF.

CDR3 sequence reads: CASMIPGQGNEQYF. The DNA of the CDR3 is TGCGCCAGTATGATACCGGGACAGGGGAACGAGCAGTACTTC. The V gene is TRBV10-2, the J gene TRBJ2-7; 10 nucleotides line up with TRBD1. CDR1 is WSHSY and CDR2 is SAAADI in the germline V gene. The ends lost 9 bases at V and 5 bases at J; junction bases unmatched: 10. CDR3 length: 14 residues.

This rearrangement joins TRBV4-1 to TRBJ2-3, with D hard to call. The germline gives CDR1 MGHRA, CDR2 YSYEKL. This CDR3 comprises 14 residues. Trimming took 2 bases from V and 6 from J, leaving 12 bases between them. This CDR3 reads CASSQPGRRDTQYF. The DNA for the CDR3 is TGCGCCAGCAGCCAACCCGGACGTCGGGATACGCAGTATTTT.

In its sample, this clonotype was seen a few times. The J gene is TRBJ2-7, the V gene TRBV6-1; a weak D match, TRBD1 (6 bases). The CDR3 totals 15 residues. In germline, CDR1 is MNHNS, CDR2 SASEGT. The V end lost 5 bases, the J end lost 3 bases, and 17 bases lay between the germline ends. The CDR3 region is CASSRTDRSRYEQYF. In nucleotides, the CDR3 is TGTGCCAGCAGTCGTACAGACAGGTCCCGCTACGAGCAGTACTTC.

This chain uses TRBV7-9 with TRBJ2-3; no clear D gene. The germline gives CDR1 SEHNR, CDR2 FQNEAQ (reference sequence). V lost 5 bases, J lost 1 base, and 13 bases lay in between. The CDR3 totals 15 residues. CDR3 protein: CASSPALRGTDTQYF. Here the CDR3 DNA reads TGTGCCAGCAGCCCGGCCTTAAGGGGCACAGATACGCAGTATTTT.

The genes are TRBV28 and TRBJ2-3, with 8 bases aligning to TRBD2. CDR1 is MDHEN and CDR2 is SYDVKM in the germline V gene. This CDR3 has 15 amino acids. Losses at the gene ends were 1 base for V and 7 bases for J; bases not matched to a gene: 7. In DNA form, the CDR3 reads TGTGCCAGCAGTTTATCGGGGGGGCCAATGAATACGCAGTATTTT. This encodes CASSLSGGPMNTQYF.

There are many counts of this clonotype. V and J are TRBV9 and TRBJ2-3; 9 nucleotides line up with TRBD1. The CDR3 extends over 15 amino acids. Trimming removed 1 base from V and 5 bases from J; junction bases left unmatched: 5. In germline, CDR1 is SGDLS, CDR2 YYNGEE. DNA for the CDR3: TGTGCCAGCAGCGTATTAGGGGACAGGGTAGATACGCAGTATTTT. Protein product: CASSVLGDRVDTQYF.

The V and J genes are TRBV12-3 or TRBV12-4 and TRBJ1-6, with a weak D call TRBD1 (5 bases). Trimming stripped 5 bases from V and 6 bases from J, with 11 bases between. This CDR3 spans 14 amino acids. The CDR3 nucleotides read TGTGCCAGCAGTAGGGGACTGCCTAATTCACCCCTCCACTTT. The encoded protein is CASSRGLPNSPLHF.

The chain employs TRBV4-3 and TRBJ2-2, with D possibly matching TRBD2 (5 bases). The CDR3 extends over 15 amino acids. Trimming pared 3 bases from V and 5 bases from J, leaving 13 bases between. The germline V gene has CDR1 LGHNA and CDR2 YSLEER. In nucleotides, the CDR3 is TGCGCCAGCAGCCATGTTCTAGCTTCGACCGGGGAGCTGTTTTTT. It specifies CASSHVLASTGELFF.

The table lists this clonotype with a few counts. V and J are TRBV6-2 or TRBV6-3 and TRBJ1-2; unclear D gene. The CDR3 length is 14 residues. Trimming cost V 2 bases and J 2 bases, with 9 bases left between them. CDR1 MNHEY and CDR2 SVGEGT come from the germline V gene. CDR3 region: CASSYRVTNYGYTF. As DNA, the CDR3 is TGTGCCAGCAGTTACAGGGTAACCAACTATGGCTACACCTTC.

This clonotype has more than one count but fewer than ten. The V call is TRBV20-1, the J call TRBJ1-1; 7 nucleotides align to TRBD1. The CDR3 has 15 amino acids. Losses at the gene ends were 0 bases for V and 4 bases for J; bases not matched to a gene: 8. Germline assignment: CDR1 DFQATT and CDR2 SNEGSKA (reference sequence). In DNA form, the CDR3 reads TGCAGTGCTAGAGAGACAGGGCCCGCCGGCACTGAAGCTTTCTTT. The encoded protein is CSARETGPAGTEAFF.

The chain couples TRBV11-2 to TRBJ2-3, with a weak D call TRBD1 (6 bases). The V gene lost 5 bases and the J gene lost 3 bases, with 18 bases spanning the gap. Germline CDR1 is SGHAT and CDR2 is FQNNGV. The CDR3 is 16 amino acids. The CDR3 loop reads CASSQGSRVRTDTQYF. In DNA form, the CDR3 reads TGTGCCAGCAGCCAGGGGTCCAGGGTCAGAACAGATACGCAGTATTTT.

V is TRBV7-8 and J is TRBJ1-2; possibly TRBD1 for D (5 bases). The CDR3 covers 15 residues. V was shortened by 5 bases and J by 10 bases, with 23 bases between the two germline ends. The germline V gene encodes CDR1 SGHVS and CDR2 FQNEAQ. CDR3 residues: CASSPARQPPFVYTF. The CDR3 coding sequence is TGTGCCAGCAGCCCTGCCCGACAGCCTCCTTTTGTCTACACCTTC.

The J gene is TRBJ1-6, the V gene TRBV12-3 or TRBV12-4; D call uncertain. V shed 8 bases and J shed 0 bases, with 11 bases lying between them. This CDR3 contains 15 residues. The CDR3 DNA reads TGTGCCAGCTGTTCGGGAAGCTCCTATAATTCACCCCTCCACTTT. Its protein product is CASCSGSSYNSPLHF.

Only a few counts were recorded for this clonotype. The rearrangement uses TRBV9 and TRBJ2-5; 7 bases are shared with TRBD1. Germline lookup yields CDR1 SGDLS and CDR2 YYNGEE. J was trimmed by 2 bases and V by 6 bases; bases with no gene match: 10. The length of the CDR3 is 15 residues. CDR3 in DNA: TGTGCCAGCACGAAGATCGGGACAGTTCAAGAGACCCAGTACTTC. Translation gives CASTKIGTVQETQYF.

The chain has TRBV20-1 and TRBJ2-3, with 13 bases aligning to TRBD2. The germline gives CDR1 DFQATT, CDR2 SNEGSKA (reference sequence). J lost 8 bases, V lost 1 base, and 3 bases had no gene match. This CDR3 has 14 residues. The CDR3 DNA sequence: TGCAGTGCTAGAGCCGGGACTAGCGGGACTACGCAGTATTTT. This sequence encodes CSARAGTSGTTQYF.

The rearrangement joins TRBV7-6 to TRBJ2-5; D remains ambiguous. In germline, CDR1 is SGHVS, CDR2 FNYEAQ. V lost 4 bases, J lost 4 bases, and 13 bases lay in between. The CDR3 covers 14 residues. The CDR3 is CASSSGLRRETQYF. CDR3 DNA: TGTGCCAGCAGCTCGGGCCTAAGAAGAGAGACCCAGTACTTC.

This clonotype was seen a handful of times. This sequence joins TRBV20-1 and TRBJ2-2; the match to TRBD1 covers 9 bases. From germline, CDR1 is DFQATT and CDR2 SNEGSKA (reference sequence). V was pared by 6 bases and J by 6 bases, with 11 bases of the junction left unmatched. The CDR3 loop spans 15 amino acids. In DNA form, the CDR3 reads TGCAGTGCCCCAACCGGGACAGGGTTTTCCGGGGAGCTGTTTTTT. It codes for CSAPTGTGFSGELFF.

This clonotype turned up a few times. The chain joins TRBV5-5 to TRBJ2-2; 9 bases agree with TRBD1. Germline V gene data show CDR1 as SGHKS and CDR2 as YYEKEE (reference sequence). The CDR3 is 17 amino acids. V lost 3 bases and J lost 6; bases outside the gene matches: 12. CDR3 amino acids: CASSSGTGMIKAGELFF. CDR3 in DNA: TGTGCCAGCAGCTCCGGGACAGGGATGATAAAGGCCGGGGAGCTGTTTTTT.

This clonotype was observed a few times. This rearrangement joins TRBV30 to TRBJ1-2; possibly TRBD1 for D (6 bases). This CDR3 comprises 12 residues. Trimming removed 8 bases from V and 3 bases from J, with 13 bases in between. Germline loops: CDR1 GTSNPN, CDR2 SVGIG (reference sequence). DNA of the CDR3: TGTGCCGCTTCGGGGGGCCACTATGGCTACACCTTC. This translates into CAASGGHYGYTF.

The J gene is TRBJ1-3, the V gene TRBV7-8, with D maybe TRBD1 (6 bases). The CDR3 has 16 amino acids. V lost 3 bases, J lost 4 bases, and 16 bases lay in between. The germline gives CDR1 SGHVS, CDR2 FQNEAQ. The CDR3 bases are TGTGCCAGCAGCTTGCGTGGGGGGCTCGGCGGAAACACCATATATTTT. Translation gives CASSLRGGLGGNTIYF.